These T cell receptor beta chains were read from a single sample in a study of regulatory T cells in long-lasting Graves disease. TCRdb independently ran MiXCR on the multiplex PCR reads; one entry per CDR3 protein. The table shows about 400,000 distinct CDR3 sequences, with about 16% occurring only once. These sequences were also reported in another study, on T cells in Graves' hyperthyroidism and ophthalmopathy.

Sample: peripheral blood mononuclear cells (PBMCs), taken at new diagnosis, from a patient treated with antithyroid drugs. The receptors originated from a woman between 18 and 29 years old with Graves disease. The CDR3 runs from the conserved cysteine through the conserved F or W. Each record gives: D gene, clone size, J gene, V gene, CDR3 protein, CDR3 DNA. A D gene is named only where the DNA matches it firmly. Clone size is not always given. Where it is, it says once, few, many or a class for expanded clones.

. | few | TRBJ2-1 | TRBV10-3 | CAISGRGNEQFF | TGTGCCATCAGTGGAAGGGGCAATGAGCAGTTCTTC
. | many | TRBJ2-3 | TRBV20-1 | CSARPTGTFTDTQYF | TGCAGTGCTAGACCTACCGGGACCTTCACAGATACGCAGTATTTT
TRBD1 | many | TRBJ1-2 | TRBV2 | CASSPRTGSLDYTF | TGTGCCAGCAGTCCTCGGACAGGGAGCCTTGACTACACCTTC
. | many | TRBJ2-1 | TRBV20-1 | CSARYSGLYNEQFF | TGCAGTGCTAGATATAGCGGCCTCTACAATGAGCAGTTCTTC
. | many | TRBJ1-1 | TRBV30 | CAWVPPGRTEAFF | TGTGCCTGGGTTCCCCCAGGGAGGACTGAAGCTTTCTTT
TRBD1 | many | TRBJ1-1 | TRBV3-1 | CASSPWPDRGNFNTEAFF | TGTGCCAGCAGCCCATGGCCGGACAGGGGCAACTTTAACACTGAAGCTTTCTTT
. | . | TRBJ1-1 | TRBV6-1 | CASISLTEAFF | TGTGCCAGCATAAGCCTGACTGAAGCTTTCTTT
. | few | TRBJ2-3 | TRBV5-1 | CASSFLTTADTQYF | TGTGCCAGCAGCTTCCTGACGACAGCGGATACGCAGTATTTT
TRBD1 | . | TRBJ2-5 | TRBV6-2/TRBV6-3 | CASSWGTGGSILETQYF | TGTGCCAGCAGTTGGGGGACAGGGGGCTCTATTTTGGAGACCCAGTACTTC
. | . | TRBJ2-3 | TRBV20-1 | CSASKGGLSDTQYF | TGCAGTGCTAGTAAGGGGGGCCTTTCAGATACGCAGTATTTT
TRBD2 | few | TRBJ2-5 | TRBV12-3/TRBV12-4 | CASSWAGGQETQYF | TGTGCCAGCAGTTGGGCGGGAGGGCAAGAGACCCAGTACTTC
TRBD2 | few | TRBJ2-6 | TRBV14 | CASSQEWGRGGANVLTF | TGTGCCAGCAGCCAAGAGTGGGGGAGGGGAGGGGCCAACGTCCTGACTTTC
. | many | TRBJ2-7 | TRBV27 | CASSFNRPLAVSSYEQYF | TGTGCCAGCAGTTTTAATCGCCCCTTAGCGGTGAGCTCCTACGAGCAGTACTTC
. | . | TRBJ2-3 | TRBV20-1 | CSASQRSGGDTDTQYF | TGCAGTGCTAGTCAACGGTCTGGGGGCGACACAGATACGCAGTATTTT
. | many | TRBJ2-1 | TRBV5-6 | CASSLAGVNYNEQFF | TGTGCCAGCAGCTTGGCGGGGGTTAACTACAATGAGCAGTTCTTC
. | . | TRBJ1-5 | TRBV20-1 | CSAGGAVSNQPQHF | TGCAGTGCTGGGGGGGCGGTTAGCAATCAGCCCCAGCATTTT
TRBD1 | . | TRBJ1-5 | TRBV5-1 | CASSGPGTGGRNQPQHF | TGCGCCAGCAGCGGACCCGGGACAGGGGGAAGGAATCAGCCCCAGCATTTT
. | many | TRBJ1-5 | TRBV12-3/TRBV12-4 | CASSPGLHQPQHF | TGTGCCAGCAGCCCAGGATTACATCAGCCCCAGCATTTT
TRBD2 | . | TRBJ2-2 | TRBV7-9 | CASRGVATGELFF | TGTGCCAGCCGGGGGGTAGCCACCGGGGAGCTGTTTTTT
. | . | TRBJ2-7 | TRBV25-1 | CASSGEGRLAIGVHEQYF | TGTGCCAGCAGTGGAGAGGGGAGGCTAGCGATTGGAGTACACGAGCAGTACTTC
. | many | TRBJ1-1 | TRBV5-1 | CASSLNGGGGVTEAFF | TGCGCCAGCAGCTTAAACGGTGGAGGGGGTGTCACTGAAGCTTTCTTT
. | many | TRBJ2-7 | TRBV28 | CASSRASYTYEQYF | TGTGCCAGCAGTCGGGCGAGCTATACCTACGAGCAGTACTTC
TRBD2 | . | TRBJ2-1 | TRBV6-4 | CASSGAGGGLDEQFF | TGTGCCAGCAGTGGGGCGGGGGGCGGACTGGATGAGCAGTTCTTC
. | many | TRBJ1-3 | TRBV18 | CASSPPIGSSGNTIYF | TGTGCCAGCTCACCACCGATAGGCAGCTCTGGAAACACCATATATTTT
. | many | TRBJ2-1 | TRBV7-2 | CASSLDPAGRYNEQFF | TGTGCCAGCAGCTTAGATCCGGCAGGCCGGTACAATGAGCAGTTCTTC
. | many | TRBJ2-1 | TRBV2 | CASNRGPRRLVGNNEQFF | TGTGCCAGCAATCGAGGACCGAGGAGGCTCGTAGGGAACAATGAGCAGTTCTTC
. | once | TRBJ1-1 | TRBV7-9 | CASSLQGLDTEAFF | TGTGCCAGCAGCTTACAGGGGCTCGACACTGAAGCTTTCTTT
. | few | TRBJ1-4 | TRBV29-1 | CSVWDPGKLFF | TGCAGCGTTTGGGACCCGGGGAAACTGTTTTTT
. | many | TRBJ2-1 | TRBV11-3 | CASSSLGGGTYNEQFF | TGTGCCAGCAGCTCCCTAGGGGGGGGGACTTATAATGAGCAGTTCTTC
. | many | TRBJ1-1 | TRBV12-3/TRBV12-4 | CASRTETNTEAFF | TGTGCCAGCAGGACAGAGACAAACACTGAAGCTTTCTTT
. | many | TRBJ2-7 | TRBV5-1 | CASAPRASEEQYF | TGCGCCAGCGCCCCCCGGGCCTCAGAGGAGCAGTACTTC
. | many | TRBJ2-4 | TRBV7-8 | CASSSGQGADIRDIQYF | TGTGCCAGCAGCTCGGGACAAGGGGCTGACATAAGGGACATTCAGTACTTC
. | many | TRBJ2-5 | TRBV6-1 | CASSWTIEETQYF | TGTGCCAGCAGCTGGACGATCGAAGAGACCCAGTACTTC
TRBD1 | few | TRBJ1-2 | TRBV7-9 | CASNNQSGGRTGYTF | TGTGCCAGCAACAATCAATCAGGGGGCAGGACTGGCTACACCTTC
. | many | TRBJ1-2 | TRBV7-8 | CASSPASRGLLYGYTF | TGTGCCAGCAGCCCCGCCAGTAGAGGGCTACTATATGGCTACACCTTC